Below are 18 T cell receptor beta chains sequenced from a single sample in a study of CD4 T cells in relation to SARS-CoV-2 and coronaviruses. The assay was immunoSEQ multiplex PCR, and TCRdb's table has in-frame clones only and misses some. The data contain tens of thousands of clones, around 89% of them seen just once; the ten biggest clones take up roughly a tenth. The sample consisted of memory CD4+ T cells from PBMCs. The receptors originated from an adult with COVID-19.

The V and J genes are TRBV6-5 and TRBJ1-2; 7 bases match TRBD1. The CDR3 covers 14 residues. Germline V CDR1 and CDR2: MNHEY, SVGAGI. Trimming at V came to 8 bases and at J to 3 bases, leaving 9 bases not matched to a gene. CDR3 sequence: CASGFLGGDYGYTF. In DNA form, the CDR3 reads TGTGCCAGCGGATTTTTAGGGGGCGACTATGGCTACACCTTC.

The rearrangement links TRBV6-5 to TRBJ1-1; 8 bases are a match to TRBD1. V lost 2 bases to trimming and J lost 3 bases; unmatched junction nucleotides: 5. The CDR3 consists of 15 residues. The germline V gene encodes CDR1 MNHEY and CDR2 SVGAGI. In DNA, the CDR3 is TGTGCCAGCAGTTACGACAGGGGAAGAGACACTGAAGCTTTCTTT. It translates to CASSYDRGRDTEAFF.

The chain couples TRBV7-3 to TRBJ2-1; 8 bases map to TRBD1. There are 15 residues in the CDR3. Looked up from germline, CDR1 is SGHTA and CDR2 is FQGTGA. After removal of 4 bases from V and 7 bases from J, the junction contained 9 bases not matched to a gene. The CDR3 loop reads CASSSGQGQANEQFF. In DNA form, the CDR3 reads TGTGCCAGCAGCTCAGGACAGGGCCAGGCGAATGAGCAGTTCTTC.

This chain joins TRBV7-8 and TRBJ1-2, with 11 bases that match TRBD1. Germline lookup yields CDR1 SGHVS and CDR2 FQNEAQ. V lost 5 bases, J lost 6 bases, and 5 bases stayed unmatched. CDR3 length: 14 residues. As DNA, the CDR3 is TGTGCCAGCAGCGCCGGACAGGGGGCTCATGGCTACACCTTC. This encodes CASSAGQGAHGYTF.

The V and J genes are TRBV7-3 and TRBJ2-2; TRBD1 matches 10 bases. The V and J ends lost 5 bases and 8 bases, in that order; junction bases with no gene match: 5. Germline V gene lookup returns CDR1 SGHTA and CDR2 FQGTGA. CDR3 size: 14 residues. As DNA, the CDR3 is TGTGCCAGCAGCCGGGACAGGGGTACTGGGGAGCTGTTTTTT. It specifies CASSRDRGTGELFF. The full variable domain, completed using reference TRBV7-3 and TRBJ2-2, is GAGVSQTPSNKVTEKGKYVELRCDPISGHTALYWYRQSLGQGPEFLIYFQGTGAADDSGLPNDRFFAVRPEGSVSTLKIQRTERGDSAVYLCASSRDRGTGELFFGEGSRLTVL.

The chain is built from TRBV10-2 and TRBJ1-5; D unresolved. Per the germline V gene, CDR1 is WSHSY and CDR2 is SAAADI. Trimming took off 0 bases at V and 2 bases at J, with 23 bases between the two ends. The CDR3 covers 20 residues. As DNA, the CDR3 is TGCGCCAGCAGTGAGTCGCAGAGAGGCTTCTCTCTTTCGGGCAATCAGCCCCAGCATTTT. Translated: CASSESQRGFSLSGNQPQHF.

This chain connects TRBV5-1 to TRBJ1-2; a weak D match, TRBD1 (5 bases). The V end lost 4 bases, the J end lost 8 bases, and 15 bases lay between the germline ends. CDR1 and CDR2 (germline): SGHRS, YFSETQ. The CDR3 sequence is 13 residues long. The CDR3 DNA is TGCGCCAGCAGCGCTCGGGACGAGAGGGGCTACACCTTC. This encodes CASSARDERGYTF.

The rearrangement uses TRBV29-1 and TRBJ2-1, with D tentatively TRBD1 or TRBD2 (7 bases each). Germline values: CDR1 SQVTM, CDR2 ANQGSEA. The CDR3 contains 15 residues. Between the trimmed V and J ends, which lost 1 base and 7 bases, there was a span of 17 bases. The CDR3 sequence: CSVEGLQGGVNEQFF. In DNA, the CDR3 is TGCAGCGTTGAAGGCCTCCAGGGGGGGGTGAATGAGCAGTTCTTC.

CDR3: CASSEGAWETQYF. The CDR3 DNA is TGTGCCAGCAGCGAGGGGGCCTGGGAGACCCAGTACTTC. The chain employs TRBV9 and TRBJ2-5, with 7 bases that match TRBD1. The CDR3 covers 13 residues. The germline gives CDR1 SGDLS, CDR2 YYNGEE. The ends lost 3 bases at V and 5 bases at J; junction bases unmatched: 4.

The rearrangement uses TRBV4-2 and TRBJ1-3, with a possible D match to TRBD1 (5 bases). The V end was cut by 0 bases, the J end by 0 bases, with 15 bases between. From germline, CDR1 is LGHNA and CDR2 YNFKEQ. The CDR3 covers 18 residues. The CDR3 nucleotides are TGTGCCAGCAGCCAAGATCGGGCGACAGTTAGCTCTGGAAACACCATATATTTT. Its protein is CASSQDRATVSSGNTIYF.

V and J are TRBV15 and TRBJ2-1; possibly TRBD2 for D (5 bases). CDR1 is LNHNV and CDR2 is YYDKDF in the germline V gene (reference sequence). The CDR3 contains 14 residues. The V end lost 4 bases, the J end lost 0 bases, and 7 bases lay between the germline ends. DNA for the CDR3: TGTGCCACCAGCACTGGGAGCTCCTACAATGAGCAGTTCTTC. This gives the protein CATSTGSSYNEQFF.

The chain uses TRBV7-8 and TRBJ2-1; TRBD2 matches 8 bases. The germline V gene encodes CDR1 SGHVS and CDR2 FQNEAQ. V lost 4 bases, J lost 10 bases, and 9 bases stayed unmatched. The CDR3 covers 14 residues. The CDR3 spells CASSYRAGGAEQFF. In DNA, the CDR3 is TGTGCCAGCAGCTATAGGGCGGGGGGAGCCGAGCAGTTCTTC.

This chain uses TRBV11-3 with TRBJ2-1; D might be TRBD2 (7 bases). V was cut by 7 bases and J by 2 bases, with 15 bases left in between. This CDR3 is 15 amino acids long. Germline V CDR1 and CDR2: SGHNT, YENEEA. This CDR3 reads CASNPGGGAYNEQFF. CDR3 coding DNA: TGTGCCAGCAACCCTGGAGGGGGGGCCTACAATGAGCAGTTCTTC.

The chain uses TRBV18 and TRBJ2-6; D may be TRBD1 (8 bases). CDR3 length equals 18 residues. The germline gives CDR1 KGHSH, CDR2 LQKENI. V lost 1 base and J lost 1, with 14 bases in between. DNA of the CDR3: TGTGCCAGCTCACCACGCACAGGGGGGGGATCTGGGGCCAACGTCCTGACTTTC. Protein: CASSPRTGGGSGANVLTF. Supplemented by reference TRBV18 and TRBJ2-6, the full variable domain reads NAGVMQNPRHLVRRRGQEARLRCSPMKGHSHVYWYRQLPEEGLKFMVYLQKENIIDESGMPKERFSAEFPKEGPSILRIQQVVRGDSAAYFCASSPRTGGGSGANVLTFGAGSRLTVL.

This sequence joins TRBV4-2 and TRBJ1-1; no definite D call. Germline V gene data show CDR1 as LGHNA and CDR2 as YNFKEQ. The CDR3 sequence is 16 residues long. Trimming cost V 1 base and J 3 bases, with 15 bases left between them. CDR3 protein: CASSQASRRWDTEAFF. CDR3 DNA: TGTGCCAGCAGCCAAGCTTCCCGACGGTGGGACACTGAAGCTTTCTTT.

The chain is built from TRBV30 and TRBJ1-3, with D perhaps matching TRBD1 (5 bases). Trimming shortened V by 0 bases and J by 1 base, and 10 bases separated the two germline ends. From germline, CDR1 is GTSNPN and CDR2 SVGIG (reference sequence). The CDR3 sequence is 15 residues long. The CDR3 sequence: CAWSVSGRSGNTIYF. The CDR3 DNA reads TGTGCCTGGAGTGTATCAGGGAGGTCTGGAAACACCATATATTTT.

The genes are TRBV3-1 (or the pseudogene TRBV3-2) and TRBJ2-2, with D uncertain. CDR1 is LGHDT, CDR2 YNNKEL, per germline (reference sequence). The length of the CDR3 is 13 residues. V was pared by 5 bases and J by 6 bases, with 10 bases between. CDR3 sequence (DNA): TGTGCCAGCAGCTCCGCCCTAGCCGGGGAGCTGTTTTTT. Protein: CASSSALAGELFF.

The CDR3 protein is CATSMGLAATDTQYF. In DNA, the CDR3 is TGTGCCACCAGCATGGGACTAGCGGCTACAGATACGCAGTATTTT. The chain is built from TRBV15 and TRBJ2-3; 11 bases agree with TRBD2. Germline trimming cut 4 bases from V and 3 bases from J; bases unmatched to any gene: 3. The CDR3 has 15 amino acids. The germline V gene encodes CDR1 LNHNV and CDR2 YYDKDF (reference sequence).